This is a list of T cell receptor beta chains from one sample in a study of cytomegalovirus exposure and HLA in healthy donors. Using immunoSEQ multiplex PCR, the repertoire was profiled, and TCRdb retains in-frame clones only, with some absent. The data hold over 150,000 clones, with less than 80% observed a single time. Sequenced sample: PBMCs. These receptors came from a man aged 25 to 40 in good health and CMV-seronegative. CDR3s include the opening cysteine and the closing phenylalanine or tryptophan.

v_gene	CDR3aa
TRBV7-2	CASSLVQGSSYEQYF
TRBV7-8	CASSFGINQPQHF
TRBV7-2	CASSLGGTFTDTQYF
TRBV11-2	CASSSDRGPTYHNEQFF
TRBV9	CASSVGGDSTGELFF
TRBV28	CASSWTRQGRTDTQYF
TRBV27	CASSLSRHGQPPYEQYF
TRBV9	CASSVGRGETEAFF
TRBV18	CASSTKSTGGTGELFF
TRBV5-6	CASSLFMNTEAFF
TRBV7-2	CASSLGAGAERSAFF
TRBV19	CASSIEASGESETQYF
TRBV25-1	CASSVPGQGGTMDGYTF
TRBV11-2	CASSRGQGAYDEQYF
TRBV9	CASSAGTGPYGYTF
TRBV6-5	CASSQGGGRTEAFF
TRBV5-4	CASSPGLNTGELFF
TRBV4-3	CASSQDFGGTDTQYF
TRBV7-2	CASSSSQGRFGYPF
TRBV2	CASSRTSGGTNTGELFF
TRBV4-3	CASSHGQGLIYGYTF
TRBV7-9	CASSQDGWNSPLHF
TRBV27	CASNKGTGGLYYEQYF
TRBV7-6	CASSEGRGVAYEQYF
TRBV2	CASSEAAAGRETYEQYF
TRBV7-8	CASSLRTGGNQPQHF
TRBV5-1	CASSWGQGGTEAFF
TRBV2	CASSLNTGGNNSPLHF
TRBV5-6	CASSLTAYEQYF
TRBV5-1	CASSAQGIGTGELFF
TRBV20-1	CSARLGAEQYF
TRBV29-1	CSVAKDRDGYTF